This T cell receptor beta chain was recorded in a study of cytomegalovirus exposure and HLA in healthy donors. The study ran its PCR with 60 Vbeta and 13 Jbeta primers. TCRdb keeps only in-frame clones here, not all; method: immunoSEQ multiplex PCR. Of approximately 170,000 clones listed, around 80% are singletons. Trimming took 5 bases from V and 2 from J; bases not matched to a gene: 6. The CDR3 has 15 residues. CDR1 is MDHEN and CDR2 is SYDVKM in the germline V gene. The chain employs TRBV28 and TRBJ2-1; the match to TRBD1 covers 7 bases. The sequenced material came from PBMCs. This TCR was sampled from a woman aged 35 to 49 in good health and CMV-seronegative. The CDR3 spells CASSGDRVPYNEQFF. CDR3 DNA sequence: TGTGCCAGCAGTGGAGACAGGGTGCCCTACAATGAGCAGTTCTTC.